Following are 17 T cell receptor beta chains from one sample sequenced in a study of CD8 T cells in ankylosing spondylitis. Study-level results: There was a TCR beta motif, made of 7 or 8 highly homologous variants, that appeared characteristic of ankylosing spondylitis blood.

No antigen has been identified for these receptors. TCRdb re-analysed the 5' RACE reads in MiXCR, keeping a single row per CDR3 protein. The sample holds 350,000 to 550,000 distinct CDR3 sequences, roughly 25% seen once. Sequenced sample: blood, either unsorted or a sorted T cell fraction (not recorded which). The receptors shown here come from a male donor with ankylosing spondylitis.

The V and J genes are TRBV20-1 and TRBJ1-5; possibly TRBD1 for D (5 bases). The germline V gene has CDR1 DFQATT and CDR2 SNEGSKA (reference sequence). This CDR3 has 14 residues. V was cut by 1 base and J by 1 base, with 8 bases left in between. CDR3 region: CSARGGGSNQPQHF. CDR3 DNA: TGCAGTGCTAGAGGCGGGGGGAGCAATCAGCCCCAGCATTTT.

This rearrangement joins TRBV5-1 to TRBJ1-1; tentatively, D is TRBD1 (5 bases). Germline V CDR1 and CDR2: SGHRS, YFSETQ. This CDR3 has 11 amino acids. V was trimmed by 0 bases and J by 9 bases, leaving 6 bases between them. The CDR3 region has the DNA TGCGCCAGCAGCTTGGAGGGACAAGCTTTCTTT. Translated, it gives CASSLEGQAFF. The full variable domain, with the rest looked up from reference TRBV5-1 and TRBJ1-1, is KAGVTQTPRYLIKTRGQQVTLSCSPISGHRSVSWYQQTPGQGLQFLFEYFSETQRNKGNFPGRFSGRQFSNSRSEMNVSTLELGDSALYLCASSLEGQAFFGQGTRLTVV.

The CDR3 protein is CASSQEPNIQYF. Written as DNA, the CDR3 is TGCGCCAGCAGCCAAGAGCCAAACATTCAGTACTTC. The V call is TRBV4-1, the J call TRBJ2-4; D remains ambiguous. This CDR3 has 12 amino acids. Trimming left V 0 bases short and J 6 bases short, with 3 bases between. Germline V lookup: CDR1 MGHRA, CDR2 YSYEKL.

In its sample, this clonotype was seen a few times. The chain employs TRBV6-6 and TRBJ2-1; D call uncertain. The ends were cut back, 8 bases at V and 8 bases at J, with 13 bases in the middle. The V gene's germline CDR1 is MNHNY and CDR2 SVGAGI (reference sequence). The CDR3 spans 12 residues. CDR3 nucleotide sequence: TGTGCCAGCTCCAGAATCCGGGATGAGCAGTTCTTC. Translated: CASSRIRDEQFF.

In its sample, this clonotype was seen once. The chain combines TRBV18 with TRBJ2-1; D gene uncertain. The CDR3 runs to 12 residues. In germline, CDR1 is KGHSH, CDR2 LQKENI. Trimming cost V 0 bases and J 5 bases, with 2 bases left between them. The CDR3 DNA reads TGTGCCAGCTCACCACCGGACAATGAGCAGTTCTTC. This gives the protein CASSPPDNEQFF.

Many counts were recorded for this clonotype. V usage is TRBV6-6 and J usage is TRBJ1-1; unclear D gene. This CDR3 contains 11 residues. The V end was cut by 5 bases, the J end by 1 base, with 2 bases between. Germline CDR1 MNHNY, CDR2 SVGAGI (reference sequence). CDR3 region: CASSKNTEAFF. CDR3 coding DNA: TGTGCCAGCAGTAAGAACACTGAAGCTTTCTTT.

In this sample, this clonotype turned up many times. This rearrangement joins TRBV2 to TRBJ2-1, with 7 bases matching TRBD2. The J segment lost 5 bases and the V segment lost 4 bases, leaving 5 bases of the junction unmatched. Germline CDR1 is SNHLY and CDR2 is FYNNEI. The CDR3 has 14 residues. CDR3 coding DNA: TGTGCCAGCAGTGTGGGACTAAAAAACAATGAGCAGTTCTTC. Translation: CASSVGLKNNEQFF.

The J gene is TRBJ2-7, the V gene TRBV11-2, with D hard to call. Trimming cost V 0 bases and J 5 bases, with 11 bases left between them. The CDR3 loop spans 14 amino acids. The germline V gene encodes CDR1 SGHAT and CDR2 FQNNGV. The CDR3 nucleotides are TGTGCCAGCAGCTTAGATCTGTTTAGGGACGAGCAGTACTTC. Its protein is CASSLDLFRDEQYF.

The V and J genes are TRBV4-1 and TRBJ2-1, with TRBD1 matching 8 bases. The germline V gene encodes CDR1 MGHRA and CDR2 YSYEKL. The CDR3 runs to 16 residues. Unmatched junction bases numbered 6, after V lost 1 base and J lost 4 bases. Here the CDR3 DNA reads TGCGCCAGCAGCCAAGGGACAGGGCAAACTTACAATGAGCAGTTCTTC. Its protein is CASSQGTGQTYNEQFF.

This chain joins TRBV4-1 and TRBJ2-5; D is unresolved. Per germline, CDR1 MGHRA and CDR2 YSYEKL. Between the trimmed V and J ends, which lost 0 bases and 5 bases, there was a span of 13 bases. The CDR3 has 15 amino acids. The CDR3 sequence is CASSQDLKNGETQYF. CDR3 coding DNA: TGCGCCAGCAGCCAAGATTTAAAAAACGGGGAGACCCAGTACTTC.

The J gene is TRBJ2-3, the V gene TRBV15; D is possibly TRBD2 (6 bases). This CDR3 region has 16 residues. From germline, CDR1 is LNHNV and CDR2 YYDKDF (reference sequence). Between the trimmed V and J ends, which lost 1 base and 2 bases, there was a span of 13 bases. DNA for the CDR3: TGTGCCACCAGCAGAGCCCGGGGGTTCTTCACAGATACGCAGTATTTT. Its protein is CATSRARGFFTDTQYF.

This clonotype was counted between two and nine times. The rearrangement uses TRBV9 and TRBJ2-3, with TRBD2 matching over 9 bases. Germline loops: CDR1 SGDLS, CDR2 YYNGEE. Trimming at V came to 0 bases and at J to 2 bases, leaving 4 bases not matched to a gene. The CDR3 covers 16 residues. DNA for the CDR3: TGTGCCAGCAGCGTAGCGAGCGGGAGGACCACAGATACGCAGTATTTT. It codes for CASSVASGRTTDTQYF.

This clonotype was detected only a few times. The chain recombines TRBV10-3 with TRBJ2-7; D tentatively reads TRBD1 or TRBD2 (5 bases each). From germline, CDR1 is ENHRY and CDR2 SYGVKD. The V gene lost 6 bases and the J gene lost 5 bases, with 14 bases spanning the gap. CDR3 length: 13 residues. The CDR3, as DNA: TGTGCCATCAGGGATGAGGGACGAGACGAGCAGTACGTC. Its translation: CAIRDEGRDEQYV.

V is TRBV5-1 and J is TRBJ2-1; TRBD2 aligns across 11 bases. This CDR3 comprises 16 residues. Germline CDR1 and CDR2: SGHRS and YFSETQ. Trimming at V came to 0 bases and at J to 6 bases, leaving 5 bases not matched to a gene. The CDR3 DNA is TGCGCCAGCAGCTTGGCACTAGCGGGAGTGGTCAATGAGCAGTTCTTC. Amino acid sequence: CASSLALAGVVNEQFF.

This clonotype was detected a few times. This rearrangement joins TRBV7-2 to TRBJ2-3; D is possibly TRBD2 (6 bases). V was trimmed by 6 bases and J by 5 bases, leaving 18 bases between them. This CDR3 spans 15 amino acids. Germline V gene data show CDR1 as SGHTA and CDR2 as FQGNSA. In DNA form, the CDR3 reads TGTGCCAGCAGGAGACCGGGACTCCCTATAGATACGCAGTATTTT. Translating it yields CASRRPGLPIDTQYF. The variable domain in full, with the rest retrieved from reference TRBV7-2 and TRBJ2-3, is GAGVSQSPSNKVTEKGKDVELRCDPISGHTALYWYRQSLGQGLEFLIYFQGNSAPDKSGLPSDRFSAERTGGSVSTLTIQRTQQEDSAVYLCASRRPGLPIDTQYFGPGTRLTVL.

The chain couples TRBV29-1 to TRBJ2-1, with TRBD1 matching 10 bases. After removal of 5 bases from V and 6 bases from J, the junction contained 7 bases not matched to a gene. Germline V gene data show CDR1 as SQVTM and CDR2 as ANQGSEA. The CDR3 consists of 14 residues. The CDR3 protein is CSVSETGGSNEQFF. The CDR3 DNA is TGCAGCGTTTCTGAGACAGGGGGCTCCAATGAGCAGTTCTTC.

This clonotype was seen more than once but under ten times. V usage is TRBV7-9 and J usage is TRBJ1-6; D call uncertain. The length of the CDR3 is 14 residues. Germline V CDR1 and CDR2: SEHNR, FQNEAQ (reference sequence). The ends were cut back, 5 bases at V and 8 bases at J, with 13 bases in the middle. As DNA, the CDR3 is TGTGCCAGCAGCGACGGGTATTTGGATTCACCCCTCCACTTT. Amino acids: CASSDGYLDSPLHF.